This TCR beta chain was observed in a study of T-cell reconstitution after alpha-beta-depleted transplantation in children. Findings and caveats of the study: The origin of high day-60 TCRbeta diversity in some patients lay in surviving recipient T cells and thymic progenitors. Several hundred graft clones that had expanded were reportedly the source of alpha-beta T cells about two months after transplant. Most T-cell counts and diversity one year after the transplant came from T cells that were newly produced.

Unique molecular identifiers were used in preparing the TCRbeta library. In TCRdb, the PCR reads were re-called with MiXCR into one record per CDR3 protein. Altogether 110,000 or so distinct CDR3 sequences are present, 6.4% being singletons, with the ten largest covering roughly 25%. Per germline, CDR1 SGHDN and CDR2 FVKESK. Trimming at V came to 0 bases and at J to 11 bases, leaving 10 bases not matched to a gene. The CDR3 has 15 amino acids. On this clonotype: Its antigen is still unknown.

This receptor was identified in a male patient aged 2-9 years who had a stem cell transplant for acute lymphoblastic leukemia, so the T cells may come from the graft donor. The chain employs TRBV14 and TRBJ2-1, with 7 bases aligning to TRBD2. Sequences were derived from PBMCs, mostly from graft donor cells, sampled 360 days after TCRalphabeta/CD19-depleted stem cell transplant. The CDR3 DNA follows: TGTGCCAGCAGCCAAGATTTTAGCGGGCCGGGGAAGCAGTTCTTC. Translating gives CASSQDFSGPGKQFF. Full variable domain (remainder filled in from reference TRBV14 and TRBJ2-1): EAGVTQFPSHSVIEKGQTVTLRCDPISGHDNLYWYRRVMGKEIKFLLHFVKESKQDESGMPNNRFLAERTGGTYSTLKVQPAELEDSGVYFCASSQDFSGPGKQFFGPGTRLTVL.